This TCR beta chain originates from a study of shared clonotypes between healthy human individuals. Findings of the study overall: With a handful of donors compared, around 5% of naive CD4 clonotypes were shared.

A word on this clone: Its antigen is undetermined.

The method was immunoSEQ multiplex PCR; TCRdb's version includes in-frame clones alone and lacks a portion of them. The sample has a few hundred thousand clones, 95% to 98% seen once. The TCR originated in a woman aged 25-40 years in good health. The specimen was naive CD4+ T cells sorted from blood. The subset: CD45RA+ positively selected.

In DNA, the CDR3 is TGTGCCAGCAGTGTCCACCCCAATGAGCAGTTCTTC. This translates into CASSVHPNEQFF. The chain uses TRBV28 and TRBJ2-1; no clear D gene. The CDR3 covers 12 residues. Germline loops: CDR1 MDHEN, CDR2 SYDVKM. V was clipped by 5 bases and J by 6 bases, with 8 bases between them. Using reference TRBV28 and TRBJ2-1 for the parts outside the CDR3, the full variable domain is DVKVTQSSRYLVKRTGEKVFLECVQDMDHENMFWYRQDPGLGLRLIYFSYDVKMKEKGDIPEGYSVSREKKERFSLILESASTNQTSMYLCASSVHPNEQFFGPGTRLTVL.